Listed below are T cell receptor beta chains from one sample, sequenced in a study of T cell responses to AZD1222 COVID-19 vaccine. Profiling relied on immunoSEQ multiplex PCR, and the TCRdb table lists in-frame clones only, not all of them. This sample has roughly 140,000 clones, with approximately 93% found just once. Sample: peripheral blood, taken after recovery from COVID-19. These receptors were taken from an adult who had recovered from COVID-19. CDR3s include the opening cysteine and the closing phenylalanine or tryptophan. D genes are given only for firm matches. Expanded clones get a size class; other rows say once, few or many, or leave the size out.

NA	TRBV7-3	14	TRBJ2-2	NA	TGTGCCAGCAGCTTAAAGCTCCGGGCCGGGGAGCTGTTTTTT	CASSLKLRAGELFF
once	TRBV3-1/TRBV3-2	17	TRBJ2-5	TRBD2	TGTGCCAGCAGCCAAGTGAAAACTAGCGGCCTTCAAGAGACCCAGTACTTC	CASSQVKTSGLQETQYF
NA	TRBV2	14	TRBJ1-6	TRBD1	TGTGCCAGCAGTCTGACAGGGGCTGGTTCACCCCTCCACTTT	CASSLTGAGSPLHF
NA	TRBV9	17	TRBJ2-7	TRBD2	TGTGCCAGCAGCCCTGGACTAGCGGGAGAGCTCTCCTACGAGCAGTACTTC	CASSPGLAGELSYEQYF
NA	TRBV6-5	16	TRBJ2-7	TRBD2	TGTGCCAGCAGTTACTCAGGCAGCGGGGGATTCTACGAGCAGTACTTC	CASSYSGSGGFYEQYF
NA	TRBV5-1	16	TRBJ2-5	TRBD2	TGCGCCAGCAGCTTATGGACTAGCGGTTCGGGTGAGACCCAGTACTTC	CASSLWTSGSGETQYF
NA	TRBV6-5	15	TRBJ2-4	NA	TGTGCCAGCAAGGAAAGTCTTCTAGCCAAAAACATTCAGTACTTC	CASKESLLAKNIQYF
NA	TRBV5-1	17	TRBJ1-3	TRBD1	TGCGCCAGCAGCTTGGCGCCCGGGACAGCTTCTGGAAACACCATATATTTT	CASSLAPGTASGNTIYF
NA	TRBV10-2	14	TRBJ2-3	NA	TGCGCCAGCAGTGAGGGACTTTTCACAGATACGCAGTATTTT	CASSEGLFTDTQYF
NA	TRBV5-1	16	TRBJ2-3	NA	TGCGCCAGCAGCCCCCAAGCCCGGGACTGGGGGGATACGCAGTATTTT	CASSPQARDWGDTQYF
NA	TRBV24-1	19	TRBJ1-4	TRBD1	TGTGCCACCAGTGATTTTCTGACAGGGAATAGAACAACTAATGAAAAACTGTTTTTT	CATSDFLTGNRTTNEKLFF
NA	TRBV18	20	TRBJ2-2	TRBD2	TGTGCCAGCTCACCACAGCTCCGCGGGACTAGCGGGGGACGCACCGGGGAGCTGTTTTTT	CASSPQLRGTSGGRTGELFF
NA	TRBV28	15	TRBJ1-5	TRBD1	TGTGCCAGCAGGGCCGGGACAGGGGGCGGGCGGCCCCAGCATTTT	CASRAGTGGGRPQHF
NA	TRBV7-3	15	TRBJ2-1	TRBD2	TGTGCCAGCAGCCCTAGCGGGAGCGGATACAATGAGCAGTTCTTC	CASSPSGSGYNEQFF
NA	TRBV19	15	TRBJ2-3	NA	TGTGCCAGTAGTATAGTTCCAGGGAACGCGGATACGCAGTATTTT	CASSIVPGNADTQYF
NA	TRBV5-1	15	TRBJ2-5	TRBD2	TGCGCCAGCAGCCCCGGGGGGGGCAGGCAAGAGACCCAGTACTTC	CASSPGGGRQETQYF
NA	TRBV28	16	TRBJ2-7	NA	TGTGCCAGCAGTGCCCGGGGCAGGGGATTTTCCTACGAGCAGTACTTC	CASSARGRGFSYEQYF
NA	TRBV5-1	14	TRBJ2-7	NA	TGCGCCAGCAGCTTCCTGGGGGCATGGGGCGAGCAGTACTTC	CASSFLGAWGEQYF
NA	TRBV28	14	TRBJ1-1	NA	TGTGCCAGCAGTTTAGGACAGACGAACACTGAAGCTTTCTTT	CASSLGQTNTEAFF
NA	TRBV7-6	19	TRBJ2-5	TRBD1	TGTGCCAGCAGCCTAATCCGGACAGGGCTTGGAGGATTTCCGGAGACCCAGTACTTC	CASSLIRTGLGGFPETQYF
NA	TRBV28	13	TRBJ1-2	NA	TGTGCCAGCATAGGACAGAATAACTATGGCTACACCTTC	CASIGQNNYGYTF